The next 8 T cell receptor beta chains were all read from a single sample in a study of vaccination effects on CD4 cells after COVID-19. The method was immunoSEQ multiplex PCR; TCRdb's version includes in-frame clones alone and lacks a portion of them. The repertoire has over 15,000 clones, nearly 75% of them found once; the top ten carry approximately 22%. After expansion with viral peptide pools in the ViraFEST assay, antigen-specific CD4+ T cells were sequenced. Culture lasted about nine days before CD4+ T cell isolation. According to PCR results, the person was infected with SARS-CoV-2 between March and December 2020. Two doses of either BNT162b2 or mRNA-1273 were given to each participant. Their recognized antigens are unknown. Sample: CD4+ T cells from PBMCs cultured with SARS-CoV-2 spike peptides, taken after COVID-19 vaccination. The receptors derive from a human donor who had a prior SARS-CoV-2 infection.

V gene TRBV7-8 combines with J gene TRBJ2-5, with D unclear. Trimming removed 1 base from V and 1 base from J, with 4 bases in between. The V gene's germline CDR1 is SGHVS and CDR2 FQNEAQ. The CDR3 extends over 13 amino acids. The CDR3 sequence: CASSLGVQETQYF. CDR3 DNA: TGTGCCAGCAGCTTAGGCGTCCAAGAGACCCAGTACTTC.

V and J are TRBV30 and TRBJ2-1; 11 bases agree with TRBD2. The CDR3 is made up of 15 amino acids. The V gene end was trimmed by 3 bases and the J gene end by 6 bases; junction bases not matched to a gene: 7. Looked up from germline, CDR1 is GTSNPN and CDR2 is SVGIG (reference sequence). The CDR3 coding sequence is TGTGCCTGGAGCGGAACTAGCGGGAGCGTCAATGAGCAGTTCTTC. It specifies CAWSGTSGSVNEQFF.

The V call is TRBV3-1 (or the pseudogene TRBV3-2), the J call TRBJ1-2; D might be TRBD1 (6 bases). The CDR3 totals 14 residues. V lost 0 bases and J lost 3, with 8 bases in between. The germline CDR1 and CDR2 sequences are LGHDT and YNNKEL (reference sequence). CDR3 DNA: TGTGCCAGCAGCCAAGATGCAGGGGACTATGGCTACACCTTC. This encodes CASSQDAGDYGYTF.

The chain has TRBV6-5 and TRBJ1-2; D might be TRBD1 (5 bases). The germline V and J ends were trimmed by 2 bases and 4 bases, with 14 bases remaining between them. The length of the CDR3 is 15 residues. CDR1 is MNHEY and CDR2 is SVGAGI in the germline V gene. In DNA, the CDR3 is TGTGCCAGCAGTTACAATGGCGAGGGGCCCTATGGCTACACCTTC. Translation: CASSYNGEGPYGYTF.

This chain uses TRBV6-4 with TRBJ2-2, with TRBD1 identical over 8 bases. Germline V gene data show CDR1 as MRHNA and CDR2 as SNTAGT. Unmatched junction bases numbered 6, after V lost 6 bases and J lost 6 bases. This CDR3 region has 14 residues. The CDR3 here is CASRADRGAGELFF. The DNA for the CDR3 is TGTGCCAGCAGGGCAGACAGGGGTGCCGGGGAGCTGTTTTTT.

DNA of the CDR3: TGTGCCATCAGGGAAACTAGCGGGGGGTCCAATGAGCAGTTCTTC. It translates to CAIRETSGGSNEQFF. The chain carries TRBV10-3 and TRBJ2-1, with TRBD2 identical over 12 bases. Germline V CDR1 and CDR2: ENHRY, SYGVKD. The CDR3 is 15 residues long. V gave up 6 bases and J gave up 6 bases; unmatched junction bases: 6.

This chain joins TRBV5-1 and TRBJ2-3; 7 bases match TRBD2. V shed 4 bases, J shed 3 bases, and the junction held 8 bases outside the gene matches. The CDR3 extends over 15 amino acids. CDR1 and CDR2 (germline): SGHRS, YFSETQ. CDR3: CASSASGAYTDTQYF. Here the CDR3 DNA reads TGCGCCAGCAGCGCCAGCGGGGCTTATACAGATACGCAGTATTTT.

This chain links TRBV5-5 with TRBJ2-1; 7 bases match TRBD2. V lost 0 bases to trimming and J lost 7 bases; unmatched junction nucleotides: 10. This CDR3 contains 16 residues. Germline-derived CDR1 and CDR2 are SGHKS and YYEKEE (reference sequence). The CDR3 nucleotides are TGTGCCAGCAGCTTGGCGGGTGGGGGGGAGAGGAATGAGCAGTTCTTC. Protein: CASSLAGGGERNEQFF.